Presented here are 18 T cell receptor beta chains from one specimen sequenced in a study of cytomegalovirus exposure and HLA in healthy donors. The table came from immunoSEQ multiplex PCR; TCRdb's copy has only in-frame clones and leaves some out. The sample shows approximately 280,000 clones, about 86% of them seen only once. The sample was PBMCs. These receptors were obtained from a woman between 18 and 29 years old in good health and CMV-seronegative.

The chain links TRBV27 to TRBJ2-1; TRBD2 is a possible D gene (5 bases). V lost 6 bases to trimming and J lost 3 bases, with 12 bases between them. Germline CDR1 reads MNHEY; CDR2 reads SMNVEV (reference sequence). This CDR3 spans 14 amino acids. The CDR3 loop is CASSLEGIYNEQFF. CDR3 coding DNA: TGTGCCAGCAGCTTAGAGGGCATCTACAATGAGCAGTTCTTC.

V gene TRBV6-1 combines with J gene TRBJ2-7; 10 positions agree with TRBD1. J gave up 6 bases and V 7 bases, and 6 bases lay outside the gene matches. Per germline, CDR1 MNHNS and CDR2 SASEGT. The CDR3 covers 13 residues. The CDR3, as DNA: TGTGCCAGCATGGGGACAGGGGTAGTCGAGCAGTACTTC. It is translated as CASMGTGVVEQYF.

The chain has TRBV7-9 and TRBJ2-4, with TRBD2 matching 13 bases. V shed 1 base and J 6 bases; nucleotides not matched to a gene: 6. The CDR3 consists of 17 residues. Germline V gene data show CDR1 as SEHNR and CDR2 as FQNEAQ (reference sequence). DNA for the CDR3: TGTGCCAGCAGCTTAGACTGGGGACTAGCGGGAACAAACATTCAGTACTTC. Amino acid sequence: CASSLDWGLAGTNIQYF.

This clone appeared a single time. V and J are TRBV5-6 and TRBJ1-6; possible D gene TRBD1, 5 bases. CDR1 SGHDT and CDR2 YYEEEE come from the germline V gene. The CDR3 is made up of 17 amino acids. The ends were cut back, 0 bases at V and 4 bases at J, with 14 bases in the middle. CDR3 DNA: TGTGCCAGCAGCTTGGCCCGTCTTCGGGGGTATAATTCACCCCTCCACTTT. Translated, it gives CASSLARLRGYNSPLHF.

The CDR3 reads CASSYSPQGDEQYF. The DNA of the CDR3 is TGTGCCAGCAGTTACTCGCCGCAGGGCGACGAGCAGTACTTC. J is TRBJ2-7 and V is TRBV6-5; maybe TRBD1 (5 bases). Trimming took 0 bases from V and 5 from J, leaving 11 bases between them. CDR1 is MNHEY and CDR2 is SVGAGI in the germline V gene. The CDR3 has 14 residues.

This clone was detected only once. The V gene is TRBV18, the J gene TRBJ1-1, with D hard to call. Germline assignment: CDR1 KGHSH and CDR2 LQKENI. This CDR3 is built from 13 residues. V shed 5 bases and J shed 1 base, with 8 bases lying between them. The chain's CDR3 is CASSSARNTEAFF. CDR3 DNA sequence: TGTGCCAGCTCATCTGCCAGGAACACTGAAGCTTTCTTT.

The chain has TRBV6-5 and TRBJ2-7; D remains unclear. Trimming removed 8 bases at V and 3 bases at J, with 8 bases between. CDR1 is MNHEY, CDR2 SVGAGI, per germline. CDR3 length: 11 residues. The CDR3 is CASSLNYEQYF. The CDR3, as DNA: TGTGCCAGCTCACTAAACTACGAGCAGTACTTC.

In this sample, this clone turned up once. The CDR3 sequence is CASSESNGQGVKQYF. Here the CDR3 DNA reads TGCGCCAGCAGTGAGTCTAACGGACAGGGGGTAAAGCAGTACTTC. The chain is built from TRBV10-1 and TRBJ2-7, with 10 positions matching TRBD1. Per the germline V gene, CDR1 is WNHNN and CDR2 is SYGVQD (reference sequence). Trimming cost V 0 bases and J 8 bases; bases outside gene matches: 7. This CDR3 contains 15 residues.

This chain connects TRBV7-9 to TRBJ2-7, with a tentative D call TRBD1 (6 bases). The CDR3 is made up of 13 amino acids. V was shortened by 5 bases and J by 2 bases, with 10 bases between the two germline ends. The germline V gene has CDR1 SEHNR and CDR2 FQNEAQ (reference sequence). For the CDR3, the DNA is TGTGCCAGCAGCCCTTGGGGGCCCTACGAGCAGTACTTC. As protein: CASSPWGPYEQYF.

The V and J genes are TRBV30 and TRBJ1-2; 8 bases are shared with TRBD1. Trimming cost V 2 bases and J 3 bases; bases outside gene matches: 8. The germline CDR1 and CDR2 sequences are GTSNPN and SVGIG (reference sequence). The CDR3 length is 15 residues. CDR3 sequence: CAWSPLGQGDYGYTF. The CDR3 DNA is TGTGCCTGGAGTCCCCTCGGACAGGGCGACTATGGCTACACCTTC. Full variable domain (outside the CDR3, taken from reference TRBV30 and TRBJ1-2): SQTIHQWPATLVQPVGSPLSLECTVEGTSNPNLYWYRQAAGRGLQLLFYSVGIGQISSEVPQNLSASRPQDRQFILSSKKLLLSDSGFYLCAWSPLGQGDYGYTFGSGTRLTVV.

The sample holds one count of this clone. The rearrangement links TRBV11-2 to TRBJ1-5; D is unclear. This CDR3 comprises 15 residues. The germline CDR1 and CDR2 sequences are SGHAT and FQNNGV. V was shortened by 0 bases and J by 0 bases, with 6 bases between the two germline ends. The CDR3 is CASSLDSYSNQPQHF. Written as DNA, the CDR3 is TGTGCCAGCAGCTTAGACAGTTATAGCAATCAGCCCCAGCATTTT.

This clone was counted once. This chain uses TRBV5-1 with TRBJ2-1; D not certain. CDR1 is SGHRS, CDR2 YFSETQ, per germline. V was pared by 0 bases and J by 10 bases, with 11 bases between. This CDR3 has 13 residues. CDR3: CASSLADWKEQFF. In DNA form, the CDR3 reads TGCGCCAGCAGCTTGGCTGACTGGAAAGAGCAGTTCTTC.

This clone was seen once. J is TRBJ1-6 and V is TRBV9; 7 bases agree with TRBD1. J lost 10 bases, V lost 4 bases, and 11 bases had no gene match. CDR1 and CDR2 (germline): SGDLS, YYNGEE. This CDR3 is 15 amino acids long. The CDR3 sequence is CASSLEATGTSPLHF. The DNA for the CDR3 is TGTGCCAGCAGCCTAGAAGCGACAGGGACCTCACCCCTCCACTTT. The full variable domain, rest sourced from reference TRBV9 and TRBJ1-6, is DSGVTQTPKHLITATGQRVTLRCSPRSGDLSVYWYQQSLDQGLQFLIQYYNGEERAKGNILERFSAQQFPDLHSELNLSSLELGDSALYFCASSLEATGTSPLHFGNGTRLTVT.

The CDR3 DNA is TGTGCCAGTACCGCGATGGACACTGAAGCTTTCTTT. Amino acid sequence: CASTAMDTEAFF. The chain links TRBV19 to TRBJ1-1; D unclear. The germline V and J ends were trimmed by 7 bases and 3 bases, with 9 bases remaining between them. CDR1 LNHDA and CDR2 SQIVND come from the germline V gene (reference sequence). The CDR3 length is 12 residues.

J is TRBJ2-3 and V is TRBV27; D ambiguous. CDR1 is MNHEY, CDR2 SMNVEV, per germline (reference sequence). The germline V and J ends were trimmed by 1 base and 2 bases, with 7 bases remaining between them. The CDR3 spans 14 residues. The DNA of the CDR3 is TGTGCCAGCAGTTTATTAGCAGCCACAGATACGCAGTATTTT. This sequence encodes CASSLLAATDTQYF.

CDR3 protein: CASSLGQGATETQYF. The CDR3 DNA is TGTGCCAGCAGTTTAGGACAGGGGGCCACAGAGACCCAGTACTTC. The gene calls are TRBV6-5 and TRBJ2-5; 11 bases agree with TRBD1. Germline V CDR1 and CDR2: MNHEY, SVGAGI. The CDR3 runs to 15 residues. V lost 4 bases to trimming and J lost 4 bases; unmatched junction nucleotides: 5.

This clone was seen once. The chain links TRBV11-2 to TRBJ2-7, with 7 positions matching TRBD1. Trimming cost V 1 base and J 4 bases; bases outside gene matches: 4. This CDR3 is 14 amino acids long. The germline V gene encodes CDR1 SGHAT and CDR2 FQNNGV. The DNA for the CDR3 is TGTGCCAGCAGCTTAGGTCAGGGGGTTTACGAGCAGTACTTC. It translates to CASSLGQGVYEQYF.

The chain recombines TRBV7-6 with TRBJ2-5, with 7 bases fitting TRBD2. The CDR3 is made up of 16 amino acids. Trimming at V came to 0 bases and at J to 5 bases, leaving 9 bases not matched to a gene. Germline lookup yields CDR1 SGHVS and CDR2 FNYEAQ. The CDR3 region is CASSLASAGVGETQYF. DNA of the CDR3: TGTGCCAGCAGCTTAGCATCCGCGGGAGTAGGGGAGACCCAGTACTTC.